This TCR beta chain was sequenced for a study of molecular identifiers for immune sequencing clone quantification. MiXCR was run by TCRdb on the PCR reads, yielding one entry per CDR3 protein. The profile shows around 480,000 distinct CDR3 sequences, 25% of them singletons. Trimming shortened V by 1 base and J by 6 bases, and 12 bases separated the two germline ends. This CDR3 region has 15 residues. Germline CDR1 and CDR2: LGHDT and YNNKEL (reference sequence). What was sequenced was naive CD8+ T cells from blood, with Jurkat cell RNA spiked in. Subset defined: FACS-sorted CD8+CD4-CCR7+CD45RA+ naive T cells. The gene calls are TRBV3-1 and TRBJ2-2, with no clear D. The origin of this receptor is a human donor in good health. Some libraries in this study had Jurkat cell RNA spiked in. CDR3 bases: TGTGCCAGCAGCCAAGGGACCCCGCAAGCCGGGGAGCTGTTTTTT. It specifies CASSQGTPQAGELFF.